Listed below are T cell receptor beta chains from one sample, sequenced in a study of blood T cell repertoires in COVID-19. Generated by immunoSEQ multiplex PCR, the TCRdb table keeps only in-frame clones and is missing some. The sample consists of over 200,000 clones, roughly 80% of them appearing once. The sequenced material came from peripheral blood. The receptors come from a human donor in a cohort sampled during active COVID-19. Each CDR3 is given with its conserved first and last residue. The D gene is left open where the match is weak. Size is omitted from some rows. Given values are once, few, many or a class for expanded clones.

V	D	J	size	CDR3	DNA
TRBV7-9	.	TRBJ1-1	few	CASSLVGGENTEAFF	TGTGCCAGCAGCTTAGTTGGAGGGGAGAACACTGAAGCTTTCTTT
TRBV11-2	TRBD2	TRBJ2-7	.	CASSTTPGLAWGGQYF	TGTGCCAGCAGCACGACTCCGGGACTAGCATGGGGCGGGCAGTACTTC
TRBV6-2/TRBV6-3	TRBD1	TRBJ2-7	.	CASSLTGTAISYEQYF	TGTGCCAGCAGTTTAACCGGGACAGCCATCTCCTACGAGCAGTACTTC
TRBV5-1	TRBD1	TRBJ1-3	few	CASSLPGTGTGNTIYF	TGCGCCAGCAGCTTACCCGGGACAGGGACTGGAAACACCATATATTTT
TRBV7-2	.	TRBJ2-7	.	CASSPSGYEQYF	TGTGCCAGCAGCCCCTCCGGGTACGAGCAGTACTTC
TRBV9	TRBD1	TRBJ1-2	.	CASSLGQGDLYGYTF	TGTGCCAGCAGCTTGGGACAGGGGGACTTATATGGCTACACCTTC
TRBV28	.	TRBJ1-1	.	CASSLGGRIQAFF	TGTGCCAGCAGTTTAGGAGGGAGGATTCAAGCTTTCTTT
TRBV27	TRBD2	TRBJ2-3	medium-sized	CASSLISGRAIDTQYF	TGTGCCAGCAGTTTGATAAGCGGGAGGGCCATAGATACGCAGTATTTT
TRBV7-8	.	TRBJ1-1	.	CASSLSVNTEAFF	TGTGCCAGCAGCTTATCGGTGAACACTGAAGCTTTCTTT
TRBV28	.	TRBJ2-7	.	CASSFGGQGNYEQYF	TGTGCCAGCAGTTTCGGCGGCCAGGGGAACTACGAGCAGTACTTC
TRBV7-2	TRBD2	TRBJ2-3	.	CASSFVSGRGPDTQYF	TGTGCCAGCAGCTTCGTAAGCGGGAGAGGGCCAGATACGCAGTATTTT
TRBV7-9	TRBD2	TRBJ2-1	.	CASSLFGGGYNEQFF	TGTGCCAGCAGCCTATTTGGGGGGGGGTACAATGAGCAGTTCTTC
TRBV5-1	TRBD1	TRBJ2-5	.	CATTAATGGLKETQYF	TGCGCCACCACAGCGGCCACAGGGGGCCTTAAAGAGACCCAGTACTTC
TRBV5-4	TRBD2	TRBJ2-1	.	CASSPSKREGLRSYNEQFF	TGTGCCAGCAGCCCTAGCAAGCGGGAGGGCCTTAGGTCCTACAATGAGCAGTTCTTC
TRBV6-5	.	TRBJ2-3	.	CASSYSMQTDTQYF	TGTGCCAGCAGTTACTCGATGCAGACAGATACGCAGTATTTT
TRBV30	TRBD2	TRBJ2-3	.	CAWTVAGATDTQYF	TGTGCCTGGACAGTGGCGGGAGCCACAGATACGCAGTATTTT
TRBV7-2	TRBD1	TRBJ2-3	.	CASSFSRGLDTQYF	TGTGCCAGCAGCTTCTCCAGGGGGCTAGATACGCAGTATTTT
TRBV28	.	TRBJ2-7	.	CASSVGETYEQYF	TGTGCCAGCAGCGTCGGGGAAACCTACGAGCAGTACTTC
TRBV3-1/TRBV3-2	.	TRBJ1-5	few	CASSQAGQPQHF	TGTGCCAGCAGCCAAGCTGGCCAGCCCCAGCATTTT
TRBV28	TRBD2	TRBJ2-7	.	CASRRTSGRAAREQYF	TGTGCCAGCAGACGGACTAGCGGGAGGGCCGCCCGGGAGCAGTACTTC
TRBV9	TRBD1	TRBJ1-2	.	CASSGTGQLLYGYTF	TGTGCCAGCAGCGGTACGGGACAGCTTCTTTATGGCTACACCTTC
TRBV7-2	TRBD2	TRBJ2-2	.	CASSDRGLAGNTGELFF	TGTGCCAGCAGCGACAGGGGACTAGCGGGAAACACCGGGGAGCTGTTTTTT
TRBV7-9	TRBD1	TRBJ2-7	.	CASSLDGQGRRQYF	TGTGCCAGCAGCTTAGACGGACAGGGGCGTAGGCAGTACTTC
TRBV3-1/TRBV3-2	TRBD1	TRBJ1-2	few	CASSQATGGAGYGYTF	TGTGCCAGCAGCCAAGCAACAGGGGGCGCTGGCTATGGCTACACCTTC
TRBV7-9	.	TRBJ1-3	few	CASSAPGSSGNTIYF	TGTGCCAGCAGCGCCCCCGGGAGCTCTGGAAACACCATATATTTT
TRBV13	.	TRBJ2-3	.	CAGREWPTDTQYF	TGTGCCGGCCGGGAGTGGCCCACGGATACGCAGTATTTT
TRBV12-3/TRBV12-4	.	TRBJ2-1	.	CASRGTPNNEQFF	TGTGCCAGCAGGGGCACGCCAAACAATGAGCAGTTCTTC
TRBV5-1	TRBD1	TRBJ2-1	.	CASSLEGGQGRLGSYNEQFF	TGCGCCAGCAGCTTGGAAGGGGGACAGGGTAGACTAGGCTCCTACAATGAGCAGTTCTTC
TRBV6-2/TRBV6-3	TRBD1	TRBJ1-1	.	CASSYPTGDAAFF	TGTGCCAGCAGTTATCCGACAGGGGACGCAGCTTTCTTT
TRBV11-2	.	TRBJ2-5	once	CASSPVGGVQETQYF	TGTGCCAGCAGCCCGGTGGGGGGAGTTCAAGAGACCCAGTACTTC
TRBV6-5	.	TRBJ1-1	.	CASRLRGTEAFF	TGTGCCAGCAGGTTGAGGGGGACCGAAGCTTTCTTT
TRBV3-1/TRBV3-2	TRBD1	TRBJ1-6	.	CASSLIDRANSPLHF	TGTGCCAGCAGCCTAATAGACAGGGCTAATTCACCCCTCCACTTT